These 10 T cell receptor beta chains were all obtained from the same sample, sequenced in a study of cytomegalovirus exposure and HLA in healthy donors. 13 Jbeta primers and 60 Vbeta primers were used for the PCR. Produced via immunoSEQ multiplex PCR; TCRdb's table is partial and in-frame only. The sample lists 150,000 to 250,000 clones, around 79% occurring once. The sequencing input was PBMCs. Receptors were obtained from a woman aged 25 to 39 in good health and CMV-seropositive.

The chain is built from TRBV30 and TRBJ2-7; TRBD2 matches at 8 bases. CDR1 and CDR2 (germline): GTSNPN, SVGIG (reference sequence). J was trimmed by 4 bases and V by 2 bases; bases with no gene match: 10. The CDR3 covers 15 residues. The CDR3 nucleotides are TGTGCCTGGAGTCCGCGGGGTAGCGGGAAGTACGAGCAGTACTTC. This translates into CAWSPRGSGKYEQYF.

The rearrangement uses TRBV5-4 and TRBJ2-5, with TRBD2 identical over 14 bases. The junction had 4 bases not matched to a gene; V was cut back by 4 bases and J by 5 bases. Germline CDR1 reads SGHNT; CDR2 reads YYREEE (reference sequence). The CDR3 runs 15 residues. The CDR3 DNA sequence: TGTGCCAGCAGCCCGGGGACTAGCGGGAGCGAGACCCAGTACTTC. This translates into CASSPGTSGSETQYF.

V and J are TRBV11-2 and TRBJ2-7; D unclear. The CDR3 runs 15 residues. Germline-derived CDR1 and CDR2 are SGHAT and FQNNGV. Trimming took off 1 base at V and 3 bases at J, with 13 bases between the two ends. The CDR3 sequence: CASSLVFTAGYEQYF. For the CDR3, the DNA is TGTGCCAGCAGCTTAGTGTTCACAGCAGGCTACGAGCAGTACTTC.

The gene calls are TRBV11-3 and TRBJ2-7; 7 nucleotides align to TRBD1. V trimming: 5 bases; J trimming: 2 bases; junction bases outside the gene matches: 9. The length of the CDR3 is 15 residues. Germline CDR1 reads SGHNT; CDR2 reads YENEEA. The CDR3 DNA reads as TGTGCCAGCAGCGACCGGGACAGCTCTACCTACGAGCAGTACTTC. Its protein is CASSDRDSSTYEQYF.

V usage is TRBV10-3 and J usage is TRBJ1-2; TRBD1 matches 10 bases. Germline CDR1 reads ENHRY; CDR2 reads SYGVKD. The V and J ends lost 6 bases and 6 bases, in that order; junction bases with no gene match: 4. The CDR3 length is 13 residues. The CDR3 bases are TGTGCCATCAGCCCCGGGACAGGGGATGGCTACACCTTC. Protein sequence: CAISPGTGDGYTF.

CDR3 sequence reads: CSVEDLGEEVETQYF. DNA of the CDR3: TGCAGCGTTGAAGATCTGGGGGAGGAGGTGGAGACCCAGTACTTC. V and J are TRBV29-1 and TRBJ2-5; D may be TRBD2 (6 bases). Germline V gene data show CDR1 as SQVTM and CDR2 as ANQGSEA. Trimming shortened V by 0 bases and J by 5 bases, and 16 bases separated the two germline ends. The CDR3 runs to 15 residues. The variable domain in full, completed from reference TRBV29-1 and TRBJ2-5, reads SAVISQKPSRDICQRGTSLTIQCQVDSQVTMMFWYRQQPGQSLTLIATANQGSEATYESGFVIDKFPISRPNLTFSTLTVSNMSPEDSSIYLCSVEDLGEEVETQYFGPGTRLLVL.

CDR3 DNA: TGTGCCAGCAGTTGGCGGGAATCCTACAATGAGCAGTTCTTC. It is translated as CASSWRESYNEQFF. The gene calls are TRBV27 and TRBJ2-1; D might be TRBD2 (6 bases). The CDR3 spans 14 residues. Trimming cost V 4 bases and J 1 base, with 8 bases left between them. CDR1 and CDR2 (germline): MNHEY, SMNVEV (reference sequence).

This sequence joins TRBV6-5 and TRBJ1-2; no reliable D call. Trimming stripped 1 base from V and 9 bases from J, with 21 bases between. This CDR3 has 16 amino acids. The germline V gene has CDR1 MNHEY and CDR2 SVGAGI. CDR3 region: CASSYFGGDEGHRYTF. CDR3 coding DNA: TGTGCCAGCAGTTACTTTGGAGGTGACGAAGGGCACCGCTACACCTTC.

The rearrangement uses TRBV19 and TRBJ1-2, with D possibly being TRBD1 (5 bases). The CDR3 sequence is 13 residues long. Germline V gene data show CDR1 as LNHDA and CDR2 as SQIVND (reference sequence). The V gene lost 2 bases and the J gene lost 6 bases, with 10 bases spanning the gap. CDR3 bases: TGTGCCAGTAGTATACAGGGCGTTAATGGCTACACCTTC. It is translated as CASSIQGVNGYTF.

The rearrangement uses TRBV4-3 and TRBJ2-7; D remains unclear. This CDR3 has 16 residues. Between the trimmed V and J ends, which lost 0 bases and 2 bases, there was a span of 14 bases. Germline assignment: CDR1 LGHNA and CDR2 YSLEER. CDR3 residues: CASSQDYGSAAYEQYF. The CDR3 region has the DNA TGCGCCAGCAGCCAAGATTACGGATCGGCGGCCTACGAGCAGTACTTC.